This note documents a single TCR beta chain sequence. Germline-derived CDR1 and CDR2 are SGHTA and FQGTGA. The V and J ends lost 5 bases and 8 bases respectively, with 21 bases between them. The CDR3 has 15 amino acids. This sample was taken from a study of T cell changes during pregnancy in multiple sclerosis. Sequencing was performed with immunoSEQ multiplex PCR; in TCRdb, only in-frame clones are kept and a portion is missing. The sample includes around 70,000 clones, more than 75% of them seen just once. The rearrangement links TRBV7-3 to TRBJ1-2; a weak D match, TRBD1 (5 bases). The receptor was derived from a female donor with multiple sclerosis, enrolled in a pregnancy study. Sequencing was performed on peripheral blood, taken in the third trimester of pregnancy. CDR3: CASSPTTDGGPGYTF. The DNA for the CDR3 is TGTGCCAGCAGCCCGACGACCGACGGGGGTCCGGGCTACACCTTC.